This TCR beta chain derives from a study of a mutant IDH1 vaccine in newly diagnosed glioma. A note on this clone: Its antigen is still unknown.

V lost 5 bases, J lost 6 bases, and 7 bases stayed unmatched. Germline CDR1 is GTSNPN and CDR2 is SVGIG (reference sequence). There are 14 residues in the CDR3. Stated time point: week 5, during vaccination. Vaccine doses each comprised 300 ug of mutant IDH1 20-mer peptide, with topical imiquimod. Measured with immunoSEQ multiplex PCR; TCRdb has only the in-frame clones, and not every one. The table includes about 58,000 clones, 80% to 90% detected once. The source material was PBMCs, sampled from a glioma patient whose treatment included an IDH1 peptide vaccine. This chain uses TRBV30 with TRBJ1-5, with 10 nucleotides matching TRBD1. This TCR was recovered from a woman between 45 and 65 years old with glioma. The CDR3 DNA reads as TGTGCCTGGTCCGACAGGGGGCCTTCTCAGCCCCAGCATTTT. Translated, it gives CAWSDRGPSQPQHF.